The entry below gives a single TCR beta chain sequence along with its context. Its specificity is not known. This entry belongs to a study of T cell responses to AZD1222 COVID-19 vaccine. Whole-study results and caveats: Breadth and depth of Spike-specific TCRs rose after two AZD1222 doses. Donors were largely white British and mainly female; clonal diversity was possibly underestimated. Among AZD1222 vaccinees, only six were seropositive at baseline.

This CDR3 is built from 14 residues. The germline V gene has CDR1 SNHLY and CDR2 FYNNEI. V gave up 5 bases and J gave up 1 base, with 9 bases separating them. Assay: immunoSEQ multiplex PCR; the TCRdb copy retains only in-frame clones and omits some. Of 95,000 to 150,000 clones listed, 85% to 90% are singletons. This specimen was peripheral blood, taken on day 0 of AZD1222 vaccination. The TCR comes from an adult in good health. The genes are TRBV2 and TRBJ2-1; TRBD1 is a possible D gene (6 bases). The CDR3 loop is CASSNTGSYNEQFF. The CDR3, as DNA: TGTGCCAGCAGTAATACAGGGTCCTACAATGAGCAGTTCTTC.